This entry lists 6 T cell receptor beta chains sequenced from one sample in a study of blood T cells in healthy people across ages. Using a J-beta primer mix together with a sample-barcoded 5' primer, a second PCR was run for roughly 7 to 11 cycles. TCRdb called the 5' RACE reads again in MiXCR, with one record for every CDR3 protein. This table has some 800,000 distinct CDR3 sequences, approximately 25% appearing once. This sample also belongs to another study, concerning T cells of mothers and their children.

Sequenced material: blood. The receptors shown here come from a boy aged 5-17 years in good health.

This clonotype came up once. At one end, the junction sequence differs from germline, possibly due to a read error. The J gene is TRBJ2-1, the V gene TRBV12-3 or TRBV12-4; 13 nucleotides match TRBD2. This CDR3 is built from 15 residues. CDR3 coding DNA: TGTGCCAGCAGCCACGGACTAGCGGGAGCGAATGGGCAGTTCTTC. It specifies CASSHGLAGANGQFF.

There are a few counts of this clonotype. Relative to the germline gene, one junction end is altered; a read error may explain this. V and J are TRBV11-2 and TRBJ2-3, with 8 bases identical to TRBD2. Per the germline V gene, CDR1 is SGHAT and CDR2 is FQNNGV. The length of the CDR3 is 16 residues. The CDR3 DNA reads as TGTGCCAGCACCTTACACCGAGCGGGAGCAACAGATACGCAGTATTTT. Protein: CASTLHRAGATDTQYF.

The sample holds a few counts of this clonotype. The chain links TRBV19 to TRBJ2-1, with D uncertain. Germline V gene lookup returns CDR1 LNHDA and CDR2 SQIVND (reference sequence). V was cut by 1 base and J by 7 bases, with 17 bases left in between. This CDR3 region has 16 residues. CDR3 region: CASSIVVAVVGNEQFF. In nucleotides, the CDR3 is TGTGCCAGTAGTATAGTGGTGGCTGTGGTAGGTAATGAGCAGTTCTTC.

In its sample, this clonotype was seen a few times. The V and J genes are TRBV12-3 or TRBV12-4 and TRBJ2-1; D is undetermined. V was trimmed by 5 bases and J by 5 bases, leaving 10 bases between them. The CDR3 covers 13 residues. The CDR3 sequence: CASSDSFDNEQFF. CDR3 sequence (DNA): TGTGCCAGCAGTGACTCGTTCGACAATGAGCAGTTCTTC.

This chain joins TRBV6-2 or TRBV6-3 and TRBJ2-1; 7 nucleotides match TRBD1. The CDR3 has 17 residues. J was trimmed by 0 bases and V by 6 bases; bases with no gene match: 11. The germline V gene encodes CDR1 MNHEY and CDR2 SVGEGT. CDR3 amino acids: CASRPPTGRTSYNEQFF. The CDR3 region has the DNA TGTGCCAGCAGACCACCGACAGGGAGAACCTCCTACAATGAGCAGTTCTTC.

This chain connects TRBV4-3 to TRBJ1-5, with D possibly being TRBD1 (6 bases). Trimming pared 0 bases from V and 7 bases from J, leaving 19 bases between. The CDR3 sequence is 17 residues long. CDR1 and CDR2 from the germline V gene are LGHNA and YSLEER. In DNA, the CDR3 is TGCGCCAGCAGCCAAGATCCCTCCCCAGGGGTAGGACAGCCCCAGCATTTT. This encodes CASSQDPSPGVGQPQHF.